A selection of T cell receptor beta chains follows, all from one sample in a study of regulatory T cells in long-lasting Graves disease. Using its own MiXCR run on the multiplex PCR reads, TCRdb lists one record per CDR3 protein. The sample carries a few hundred thousand distinct CDR3 sequences, approximately 25% recorded once. Specimen: peripheral blood mononuclear cells (PBMCs), collected when the disease was refractory, from a patient treated with antithyroid drugs. Receptors were obtained from a woman in her 40s with Graves disease. Each CDR3 is given with its conserved first and last residue. Each record gives: D gene, clone size, V gene, CDR3 length, J gene, CDR3 DNA, CDR3 protein. A D gene is named only where the DNA matches it firmly. Rows give clone size only sometimes, using once, few, many, or a class for an expanded clone.

>TRBD1|many|TRBV2|12|TRBJ1-2
TGTGCCAGCAGAGACAGGGGCTATGGCTACACCTTC
CASRDRGYGYTF
>.|.|TRBV20-1|13|TRBJ2-7
TGCAGTGCTAGCGAAGGACTGAGCTACGAGCAGTACTTC
CSASEGLSYEQYF
>TRBD2|.|TRBV4-1|16|TRBJ2-2
TGCGCCAGCAGCCAAGAACAGCGGGAGGGCACCGGGGAGCTGTTTTTT
CASSQEQREGTGELFF
>.|few|TRBV20-1|12|TRBJ2-5
TGCAGTGCTAGAGCCTCGGTAATCGACCAGTACTTC
CSARASVIDQYF
>.|few|TRBV10-3|15|TRBJ1-2
TGTGCCATCAGGCCAGGGATTTCCGACAACTATGGCTACACCTTC
CAIRPGISDNYGYTF
>.|few|TRBV9|15|TRBJ1-1
TGTGCCAGCAGCGTAGGGGGGACCGTCCGCACTGAAGCTTTCTTT
CASSVGGTVRTEAFF
>.|.|TRBV28|15|TRBJ1-3
TGTGCCAGCAGTCCGTCCGACAGCTCTGGAAACACCATATATTTT
CASSPSDSSGNTIYF
>.|many|TRBV15|14|TRBJ1-1
TGTGCCACCAGCAGAGGCCAAGTGAACACTGAAGCTTTCTTT
CATSRGQVNTEAFF
>TRBD1|.|TRBV10-2|14|TRBJ2-7
TGCGCCAGCAGTGAGTCGGGACAGACAGCAGAGCAGTACTTC
CASSESGQTAEQYF
>.|.|TRBV27|12|TRBJ1-5
TGTGCCAGCGGCTCGGGGGTTCGGCCCCAGCATTTT
CASGSGVRPQHF
>.|few|TRBV3-1|13|TRBJ2-7
TGTGCCAGCAGCTTCAAGTACGCGTATGAGCAGTACTTC
CASSFKYAYEQYF
>.|many|TRBV6-1|15|TRBJ2-7
TGTGCCAGCAGTGAAGCGAGGCACTGGGGGTACGAGCAGTACTTC
CASSEARHWGYEQYF
>.|.|TRBV12-3/TRBV12-4|11|TRBJ2-1
TGTGCCAGCACCCGACTACGGGAGCAGTTCTTC
CASTRLREQFF
>.|many|TRBV28|16|TRBJ2-5
TGTGCCAGCAGTCTGGACGGCCCGTCGGCGGTGGAGACCCAGTACTTC
CASSLDGPSAVETQYF
>.|.|TRBV12-3/TRBV12-4|16|TRBJ2-1
TGTGCCAGCAGCCAAGGGACGGGGCTAGCCGCGGGGGAGCAGTTCTTC
CASSQGTGLAAGEQFF
>TRBD2|.|TRBV28|14|TRBJ2-1
TGTGCCAGCAAGGGTCTAGCGGGGGGCAATAAGCAGTTCTTC
CASKGLAGGNKQFF
>TRBD1|.|TRBV10-2|15|TRBJ1-5
TGCGCCAGCTCTCTGTCGGGACAGGGTAGTCAGCCCCAGCATTTT
CASSLSGQGSQPQHF
>.|many|TRBV20-1|13|TRBJ1-2
TGCAGTGCAAGAATCACAAGTAACTATGGCTACACCTTC
CSARITSNYGYTF
>.|few|TRBV28|14|TRBJ2-7
TGTGCCAGCAGTCCCCAGGGGAGCCTCTACGAGCGGTACTTC
CASSPQGSLYERYF
>.|few|TRBV29-1|15|TRBJ1-3
TGCAGCGTTGAAGAGGGGTTAAGGGGAGTCGGCACCATATATTTT
CSVEEGLRGVGTIYF
>.|few|TRBV5-6|13|TRBJ2-3
TGTGCCAGCAGCTTGGTGTGGGGGGATACGCAGTATTTT
CASSLVWGDTQYF
>TRBD2|.|TRBV6-4|20|TRBJ2-2
TGTGCCAGCAGTTTGTCACCGGGACTAGCGGGAGGGAGGAACACCGGGGAGCTGTTTTTT
CASSLSPGLAGGRNTGELFF
>TRBD1|many|TRBV28|12|TRBJ1-5
TGTGCCAGTGACAGGGTAAATCAGCCCCAGCATTTT
CASDRVNQPQHF
>TRBD1|.|TRBV24-1|16|TRBJ1-5
TGTGCCACCAGTGATGCGCGGACAGGGGGCAATCAGCCCCAGCATTTT
CATSDARTGGNQPQHF
>.|.|TRBV18|13|TRBJ2-5
TGTGCCAGCCCACACCGGTACCAAGAGACCCAGTACTTC
CASPHRYQETQYF
>TRBD2|few|TRBV28|15|TRBJ2-1
TGTGCCAGCAGCCTTATCTTAGCGGGGGAGGATGAGCAGTTCTTC
CASSLILAGEDEQFF
>.|many|TRBV25-1|15|TRBJ1-1
TGTGCCAGCACCCCCAGTGGACGGACGAACACTGAAGCTTTCTTT
CASTPSGRTNTEAFF
>TRBD2|few|TRBV6-5|16|TRBJ2-1
TGTGCCAGCAGTTACATCGCGGGAGGGCCGAAGAATGAGCAGTTCTTC
CASSYIAGGPKNEQFF